Listed here are 25 T cell receptor beta chains from one sample, sequenced in a study of early T cells in non-severe SARS-CoV-2 infection. TCRdb re-called the 5' RACE reads with MiXCR, one entry per CDR3 protein. The table records tens of thousands of distinct CDR3 sequences, 5.5% to 6.5% of them present only once. The specimen was whole blood. Receptors were obtained from an adult who was a healthcare worker with PCR-confirmed SARS-CoV-2 infection or an uninfected control (not recorded which).

This rearrangement joins TRBV11-2 to TRBJ1-6, with D unclear. The CDR3 spans 15 residues. Trimming removed 5 bases at V and 9 bases at J, with 17 bases between. Germline V CDR1 and CDR2: SGHAT, FQNNGV. CDR3 sequence reads: CASSLYEGPSSPLHF. In nucleotides, the CDR3 is TGTGCCAGCAGCCTTTATGAGGGTCCAAGTTCACCCCTCCACTTT.

This clonotype came up many times. The rearrangement uses TRBV29-1 and TRBJ2-1; D is tentatively TRBD1 or TRBD2 (5 bases each). V was pared by 1 base and J by 0 bases, with 10 bases between. The CDR3 totals 15 residues. CDR1 and CDR2 (germline): SQVTM, ANQGSEA. DNA for the CDR3: TGCAGCGTTGAAGGGGACGGAAGCTCCTACAATGAGCAGTTCTTC. Translating it yields CSVEGDGSSYNEQFF.

The table lists this clonotype with many counts. The rearrangement links TRBV7-2 to TRBJ2-7, with 8 bases matching TRBD1. Germline lookup yields CDR1 SGHTA and CDR2 FQGNSA. The CDR3 spans 14 residues. V was clipped by 5 bases and J by 2 bases; unmatched bases: 5. CDR3 coding DNA: TGTGCCAGCAGCCAGGGGGCACTCACCTACGAGCAGTACTTC. As protein: CASSQGALTYEQYF. Full variable domain (remainder filled in from reference TRBV7-2 and TRBJ2-7): GAGVSQSPSNKVTEKGKDVELRCDPISGHTALYWYRQSLGQGLEFLIYFQGNSAPDKSGLPSDRFSAERTGGSVSTLTIQRTQQEDSAVYLCASSQGALTYEQYFGPGTRLTVT.

The sample holds many counts of this clonotype. The CDR3 bases are TGTGCCAGCAGGGCAGCGGAGCGCTATGGCTACACCTTC. The encoded protein is CASRAAERYGYTF. The rearrangement uses TRBV11-2 and TRBJ1-2; D is ambiguous. V was cut by 6 bases and J by 4 bases, with 12 bases left in between. From germline, CDR1 is SGHAT and CDR2 FQNNGV. This CDR3 comprises 13 residues.

This clonotype occurred many times. V usage is TRBV6-5 and J usage is TRBJ2-1; 7 positions agree with TRBD2. The germline V gene encodes CDR1 MNHEY and CDR2 SVGAGI. The length of the CDR3 is 17 residues. V gave up 0 bases and J gave up 7 bases; unmatched junction bases: 12. CDR3: CASSYSIGGDVVNEQFF. DNA of the CDR3: TGTGCCAGCAGTTACTCGATTGGGGGGGACGTCGTAAATGAGCAGTTCTTC.

The CDR3 sequence is CAISEGLAGAVKTQYF. CDR3 DNA sequence: TGTGCCATCAGTGAGGGACTAGCGGGGGCTGTGAAGACCCAGTACTTC. The V and J genes are TRBV10-3 and TRBJ2-5, with 13 bases matching TRBD2. Germline loops: CDR1 ENHRY, CDR2 SYGVKD. Trimming at V came to 2 bases and at J to 6 bases, leaving 6 bases not matched to a gene. There are 16 residues in the CDR3.

This clonotype appeared a few times. This chain joins TRBV30 and TRBJ2-6; TRBD1 is a possible D gene (5 bases). Between the trimmed V and J ends, which lost 8 bases and 1 base, there was a span of 9 bases. This CDR3 spans 13 amino acids. Germline CDR1 GTSNPN, CDR2 SVGIG (reference sequence). The CDR3 DNA reads TGTGCCCTACAGGTTTCTGGGGCCAACGTCCTGACTTTC. This sequence encodes CALQVSGANVLTF.

At least ten counts were recorded for this clonotype. The chain is built from TRBV5-1 and TRBJ1-6; 7 bases align to TRBD1. V lost 8 bases and J lost 8; bases outside the gene matches: 7. Germline V CDR1 and CDR2: SGHRS, YFSETQ. The length of the CDR3 is 13 residues. For the CDR3, the DNA is TGCGCCAGTGGCACAGGGGTTGATTCACCCCTCCACTTT. This translates into CASGTGVDSPLHF.

The sample holds many counts of this clonotype. This CDR3 is CASSQRLQETQYF. CDR3 bases: TGTGCCAGCAGCCAGAGGCTCCAAGAGACCCAGTACTTC. The J gene is TRBJ2-5, the V gene TRBV4-2; D gene ambiguous. The CDR3 runs to 13 residues. Germline CDR1 LGHNA, CDR2 YNFKEQ. The V end lost 3 bases, the J end lost 1 base, and 6 bases lay between the germline ends.

CDR3 residues: CASSHAASGANEQFF. CDR3 bases: TGTGCCAGCAGCCACGCGGCTAGCGGGGCCAATGAGCAGTTCTTC. This rearrangement joins TRBV6-5 to TRBJ2-1; 9 bases map to TRBD2. This CDR3 is built from 15 residues. J lost 6 bases, V lost 6 bases, and 9 bases had no gene match. Germline lookup yields CDR1 MNHEY and CDR2 SVGAGI.

There are many counts of this clonotype. This chain links TRBV19 with TRBJ2-6; 9 nucleotides match TRBD1. This CDR3 has 16 residues. Germline CDR1 reads LNHDA; CDR2 reads SQIVND (reference sequence). Losses at the gene ends were 3 bases for V and 0 bases for J; bases not matched to a gene: 0. The CDR3 region has the DNA TGTGCCAGTAGTATGACAGGGGGCTCTGGGGCCAACGTCCTGACTTTC. It codes for CASSMTGGSGANVLTF.

This clonotype was recorded many times. The chain is built from TRBV12-3 or TRBV12-4 and TRBJ2-7; D is unclear. CDR3 length: 13 residues. V was trimmed by 2 bases and J by 2 bases, leaving 7 bases between them. The CDR3 sequence: CASSLSGPYEQYF. CDR3 in DNA: TGTGCCAGCAGTTTATCCGGACCCTACGAGCAGTACTTC.

The chain has TRBV12-3 or TRBV12-4 and TRBJ2-2; 10 positions agree with TRBD1. The CDR3 spans 14 residues. After removal of 3 bases from V and 6 bases from J, the junction contained 1 base not matched to a gene. The DNA of the CDR3 is TGTGCCAGCAGTTTCGGGACAGGGGCCGGGGAGCTGTTTTTT. This gives the protein CASSFGTGAGELFF.

This clonotype turned up a few times. The V gene is TRBV4-1, the J gene TRBJ2-7, with TRBD2 as a possible D gene (5 bases). Trimming cost V 2 bases and J 0 bases, with 8 bases left between them. Germline V gene lookup returns CDR1 MGHRA and CDR2 YSYEKL. There are 14 residues in the CDR3. The CDR3 DNA reads as TGCGCCAGCAGCCAACCGCGGGCCTCCTACGAGCAGTACTTC. Amino acids: CASSQPRASYEQYF.

This clonotype occurred a few times. The chain combines TRBV7-9 with TRBJ2-5, with a possible D match to TRBD2 (5 bases). The CDR3 sequence is 16 residues long. The V and J ends lost 3 bases and 3 bases respectively, with 17 bases between them. Looked up from germline, CDR1 is SEHNR and CDR2 is FQNEAQ (reference sequence). The CDR3 nucleotides read TGTGCCAGCAGCTTGTTGGACGGCCGGAGGAAAGAGACCCAGTACTTC. It is translated as CASSLLDGRRKETQYF.

This clonotype was seen many times. The chain carries TRBV5-4 and TRBJ1-2; D gene uncertain. Germline CDR1 and CDR2: SGHNT and YYREEE (reference sequence). V dropped 4 bases and J dropped 4 bases, with 17 bases sitting between them. This CDR3 has 15 residues. CDR3 sequence: CASSPGPGSGYGYTF. The DNA of the CDR3 is TGTGCCAGCAGCCCCGGACCGGGTTCGGGCTATGGCTACACCTTC.

At least ten counts were recorded for this clonotype. V and J are TRBV20-1 and TRBJ2-3; 7 bases map to TRBD2. The germline CDR1 and CDR2 sequences are DFQATT and SNEGSKA (reference sequence). V shed 1 base and J 5 bases; nucleotides not matched to a gene: 3. The CDR3 extends over 13 amino acids. This CDR3 is CSARVGTKDTQYF. DNA for the CDR3: TGCAGTGCTAGAGTTGGGACTAAAGATACGCAGTATTTT.

The CDR3 bases are TGTGCCAGCAGCCCCCGGAGGGTTAGCGGAGATACGCAGTATTTT. This sequence encodes CASSPRRVSGDTQYF. The chain recombines TRBV14 with TRBJ2-3, with D possibly TRBD2 on 6 matching bases. Trimming took 4 bases from V and 5 from J, leaving 16 bases between them. Germline lookup yields CDR1 SGHDN and CDR2 FVKESK. This CDR3 has 15 residues.

This clonotype was observed a few times. This chain joins TRBV28 and TRBJ2-1, with 8 positions matching TRBD2. Germline V gene lookup returns CDR1 MDHEN and CDR2 SYDVKM. The CDR3 consists of 14 residues. The V gene end was trimmed by 2 bases and the J gene end by 10 bases; junction bases not matched to a gene: 7. CDR3 residues: CASSLQLADREQFF. The CDR3, as DNA: TGTGCCAGCAGTTTACAACTAGCGGACCGCGAGCAGTTCTTC.

This clonotype was counted a few times. The J gene is TRBJ1-1, the V gene TRBV6-5; D remains ambiguous. V shed 6 bases and J shed 4 bases, with 18 bases lying between them. Germline CDR1 is MNHEY and CDR2 is SVGAGI. The CDR3 consists of 15 residues. CDR3 bases: TGTGCCAGCAGCCGCATACAAACTGGAGTCACTGAAGCTTTCTTT. This codes for CASSRIQTGVTEAFF.

Many counts were recorded for this clonotype. The rearrangement uses TRBV12-3 or TRBV12-4 and TRBJ1-2; D ambiguous. Trimming stripped 4 bases from V and 8 bases from J, with 8 bases between. This CDR3 comprises 11 residues. The CDR3 region is CASSWGGGYTF. The CDR3 nucleotides read TGTGCCAGCAGTTGGGGAGGCGGCTACACCTTC.

There are many counts of this clonotype. The J gene is TRBJ2-5, the V gene TRBV29-1, with D perhaps matching TRBD1 (5 bases). Germline V gene data show CDR1 as SQVTM and CDR2 as ANQGSEA. The ends were cut back, 6 bases at V and 5 bases at J, with 16 bases in the middle. The CDR3 length is 13 residues. CDR3 sequence: CSVRQTARETQYF. CDR3 sequence (DNA): TGCAGCGTGAGACAGACGGCCCGGGAGACCCAGTACTTC.

This clonotype appeared many times. The chain carries TRBV27 and TRBJ2-3; 8 nucleotides align to TRBD2. The CDR3 is 14 residues long. Per germline, CDR1 MNHEY and CDR2 SMNVEV (reference sequence). V shed 5 bases and J 6 bases; nucleotides not matched to a gene: 7. This chain's CDR3 is CASSERAGVDTQYF. The CDR3, as DNA: TGTGCCAGCAGTGAGAGAGCGGGGGTGGATACGCAGTATTTT.

This clonotype was seen at least ten times. This chain connects TRBV2 to TRBJ2-6; D is unresolved. Trimming shortened V by 4 bases and J by 0 bases, and 10 bases separated the two germline ends. Germline V gene lookup returns CDR1 SNHLY and CDR2 FYNNEI. The CDR3 extends over 16 amino acids. The CDR3 DNA is TGTGCCAGCAGTGTTGGGCAACCCTCTGGGGCCAACGTCCTGACTTTC. This gives the protein CASSVGQPSGANVLTF.

The table lists this clonotype with many counts. V usage is TRBV5-1 and J usage is TRBJ2-5; 8 nucleotides agree with TRBD2. V lost 5 bases and J lost 4; bases outside the gene matches: 4. This CDR3 spans 13 amino acids. From germline, CDR1 is SGHRS and CDR2 YFSETQ. CDR3 sequence (DNA): TGCGCCAGCAGTGCGGGGGGCGGAGAGACCCAGTACTTC. It yields the protein CASSAGGGETQYF.